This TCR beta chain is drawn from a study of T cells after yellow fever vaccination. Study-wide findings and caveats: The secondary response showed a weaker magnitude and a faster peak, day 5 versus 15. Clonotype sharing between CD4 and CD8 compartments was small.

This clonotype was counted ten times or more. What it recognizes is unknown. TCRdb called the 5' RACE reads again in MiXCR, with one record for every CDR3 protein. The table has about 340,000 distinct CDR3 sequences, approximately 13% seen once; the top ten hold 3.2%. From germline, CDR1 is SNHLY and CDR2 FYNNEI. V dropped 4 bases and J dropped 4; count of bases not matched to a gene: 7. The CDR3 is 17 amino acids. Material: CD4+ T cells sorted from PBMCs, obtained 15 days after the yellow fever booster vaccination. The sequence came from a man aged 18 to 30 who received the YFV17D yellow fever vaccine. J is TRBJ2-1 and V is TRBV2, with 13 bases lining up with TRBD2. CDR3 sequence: CASSVSLLAGGYNEQFF. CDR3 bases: TGTGCCAGCAGTGTGTCCCTACTAGCGGGGGGGTACAATGAGCAGTTCTTC. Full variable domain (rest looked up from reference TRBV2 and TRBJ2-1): EPEVTQTPSHQVTQMGQEVILRCVPISNHLYFYWYRQILGQKVEFLVSFYNNEISEKSEIFDDQFSVERPDGSNFTLKIRSTKLEDSAMYFCASSVSLLAGGYNEQFFGPGTRLTVL.